This note documents a single TCR beta chain sequence. This sample was taken from a study of T cell responses to AZD1222 COVID-19 vaccine. Method: immunoSEQ multiplex PCR; TCRdb's copy keeps in-frame clones and lacks some. This table holds tens of thousands of clones, roughly nine tenths found once. The CDR3 extends over 14 amino acids. Germline V lookup: CDR1 MNHEY, CDR2 SMNVEV (reference sequence). The germline V and J ends were trimmed by 3 bases and 4 bases, with 10 bases remaining between them. The source was peripheral blood, collected on day 0 of AZD1222 vaccination. V gene TRBV27 combines with J gene TRBJ1-5; D is unclear. This sequence was found in an adult in good health. As DNA, the CDR3 is TGTGCCAGCAGTTTCTCTGGTTTTAATCAGCCCCAGCATTTT. Amino acid sequence: CASSFSGFNQPQHF.